This T cell receptor (beta chain) was observed in a study of control samples from healthy donors and cancer patients. TCRdb's copy holds only in-frame clones and misses some; the assay was immunoSEQ multiplex PCR. This sample has fewer than 200,000 clones; 93% occur once, and the top ten carry approximately 4%. Trimming removed 4 bases from V and 7 bases from J; junction bases left unmatched: 15. The CDR3 runs to 17 residues. Germline values: CDR1 MNHEY, CDR2 SMNVEV (reference sequence). This TCR derives from a woman in her fifties or sixties in good health. V usage is TRBV27 and J usage is TRBJ1-5, with TRBD1 matching 8 bases. The sample was blood. The CDR3 spells CASSYLAGQGAGQPQHF. As DNA, the CDR3 is TGTGCCAGCAGTTATCTTGCGGGTCAGGGGGCAGGACAGCCCCAGCATTTT.